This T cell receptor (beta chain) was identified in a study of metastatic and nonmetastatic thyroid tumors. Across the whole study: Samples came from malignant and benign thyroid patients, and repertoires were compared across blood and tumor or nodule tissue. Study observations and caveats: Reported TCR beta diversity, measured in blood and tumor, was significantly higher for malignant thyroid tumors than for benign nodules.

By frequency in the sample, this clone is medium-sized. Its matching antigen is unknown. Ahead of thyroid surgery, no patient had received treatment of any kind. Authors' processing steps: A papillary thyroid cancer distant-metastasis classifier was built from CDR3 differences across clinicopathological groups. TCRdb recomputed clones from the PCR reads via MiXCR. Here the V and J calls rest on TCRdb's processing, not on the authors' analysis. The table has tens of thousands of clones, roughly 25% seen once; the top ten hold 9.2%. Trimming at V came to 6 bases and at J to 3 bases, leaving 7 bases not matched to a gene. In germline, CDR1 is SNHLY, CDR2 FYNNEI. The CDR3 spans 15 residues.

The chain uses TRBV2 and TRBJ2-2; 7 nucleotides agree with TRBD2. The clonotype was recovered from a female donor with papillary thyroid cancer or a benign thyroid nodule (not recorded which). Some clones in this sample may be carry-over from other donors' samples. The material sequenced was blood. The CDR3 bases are TGTGCCAGCAGCCTTGGGGACTATTACACCGGGGAGCTGTTTTTT. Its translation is CASSLGDYYTGELFF.